Listed here are 6 T cell receptor beta chains from one sample, sequenced in a study of post-analysis software for immune sequencing data. cDNA libraries of TCR beta carried unique molecular identifiers. One entry per CDR3 protein results from TCRdb running MiXCR on the PCR reads. This sample has some 690,000 distinct CDR3 sequences; 25% to 30% occur once, and the top ten carry roughly 0.53%. General study findings and limits: The study found TRBV5-6, TRBV5-1 and TRBV20-1 among a few TRBV segments more frequent in patients than controls.

Their target antigens are unknown. Sequencing used blood. These receptors were obtained from a girl aged 10 to 17 with multiple sclerosis.

This clonotype was detected only a few times. The chain has TRBV27 and TRBJ2-3; 7 bases map to TRBD2. CDR3 length equals 15 residues. Germline CDR1 is MNHEY and CDR2 is SMNVEV (reference sequence). The trim removed 5 bases at V and 0 bases at J, leaving 5 bases unmatched. CDR3 nucleotides: TGTGCCAGCAGTCAAAGGCGGGGGAGCACAGATACGCAGTATTTT. Its protein product is CASSQRRGSTDTQYF.

In this sample, this clonotype turned up a few times. The chain employs TRBV6-1 and TRBJ2-3; 8 bases agree with TRBD2. The CDR3 runs to 15 residues. Per the germline V gene, CDR1 is MNHNS and CDR2 is SASEGT. Losses at the gene ends were 3 bases for V and 2 bases for J; bases not matched to a gene: 4. The CDR3 DNA follows: TGTGCCAGCAGTGACGGTAGCGGGGCCACAGATACGCAGTATTTT. Protein product: CASSDGSGATDTQYF.

The V call is TRBV10-1, the J call TRBJ2-1; D is unresolved. The V end was cut by 6 bases, the J end by 5 bases, with 8 bases between. Germline CDR1 and CDR2: WNHNN and SYGVQD (reference sequence). This CDR3 has 12 residues. CDR3 sequence (DNA): TGCGCCAGCAGCCGGGCCCACAATGAGCAGTTCTTC. As protein: CASSRAHNEQFF.

CDR3 sequence (DNA): TGCGCCAGCAGCCAAGGACCCCTAGCGGGAGGATACAATGAGCAGTTCTTC. Amino acid sequence: CASSQGPLAGGYNEQFF. The chain combines TRBV4-3 with TRBJ2-1; 11 nucleotides line up with TRBD2. Germline-derived CDR1 and CDR2 are LGHNA and YSLEER. V shed 1 base and J 4 bases; nucleotides not matched to a gene: 6. The length of the CDR3 is 17 residues.

The J gene is TRBJ2-2, the V gene TRBV5-1; 7 bases are shared with TRBD1. The CDR3 runs 14 residues. Unmatched junction bases numbered 4, after V lost 4 bases and J lost 4 bases. Per the germline V gene, CDR1 is SGHRS and CDR2 is YFSETQ. The CDR3 region has the DNA TGCGCCAGCAGCGCACAGGGGACCACCGGGGAGCTGTTTTTT. Its translation is CASSAQGTTGELFF.

A few counts support this clonotype. This chain joins TRBV5-1 and TRBJ1-1; 7 nucleotides line up with TRBD1. After removal of 2 bases from V and 4 bases from J, the junction contained 8 bases not matched to a gene. CDR3 length equals 15 residues. Looked up from germline, CDR1 is SGHRS and CDR2 is YFSETQ. This CDR3 reads CASSLQGLEATEAFF. Here the CDR3 DNA reads TGCGCCAGCAGCTTACAGGGGTTGGAAGCCACTGAAGCTTTCTTT. Supplemented by reference TRBV5-1 and TRBJ1-1, the full variable domain reads KAGVTQTPRYLIKTRGQQVTLSCSPISGHRSVSWYQQTPGQGLQFLFEYFSETQRNKGNFPGRFSGRQFSNSRSEMNVSTLELGDSALYLCASSLQGLEATEAFFGQGTRLTVV.